A selection of T cell receptor beta chains follows, all from one sample in a study of CD8 T cells in ankylosing spondylitis. MiXCR, run by TCRdb on the 5' RACE reads, gives a single entry per CDR3 protein. This sample has some 200,000 distinct CDR3 sequences, with roughly 26% found just once. The sample taken for sequencing was blood, either unsorted or a sorted T cell fraction (not recorded which). The receptors shown here come from a male donor with ankylosing spondylitis or in good health (not recorded which). Both conserved end residues are part of each CDR3. A D gene is named only where the DNA matches it firmly. Only part of the rows carry a size: once, few, many, or a class if the clone is expanded.

clone_size	v_call	j_call	d_call	cdr3_aa	cdr3_nt
-	TRBV11-2	TRBJ2-7	TRBD2	CASSFSAGGSYEQYF	TGTGCCAGCAGCTTTTCGGCGGGAGGGAGCTACGAGCAGTACTTC
many	TRBV20-1	TRBJ1-1	TRBD1	CSASRTGMNTEAFF	TGCAGTGCTTCCCGGACAGGAATGAACACTGAAGCTTTCTTT
-	TRBV29-1	TRBJ2-5	-	CSVVRDMGETQYF	TGCAGCGTTGTACGGGACATGGGGGAGACCCAGTACTTC
many	TRBV5-1	TRBJ2-1	TRBD2	CASSIGLAASNEQFF	TGCGCCAGCAGCATAGGACTAGCAGCCTCCAATGAGCAGTTCTTC
many	TRBV5-1	TRBJ1-1	TRBD1	CASSWRTGMNTEAFF	TGCGCCAGCAGCTGGAGGACAGGGATGAACACTGAAGCTTTCTTT
-	TRBV6-1	TRBJ1-5	-	CASRDSAHQPQHF	TGTGCCAGCAGAGACAGCGCCCATCAGCCCCAGCATTTT
many	TRBV5-5	TRBJ2-5	TRBD2	CASSLDRTSQETQYF	TGTGCCAGCAGCTTGGATCGGACTAGCCAAGAGACCCAGTACTTC
many	TRBV6-2/TRBV6-3	TRBJ1-1	-	CASSEGGRLVNTEAFF	TGTGCCAGCAGCGAAGGAGGGCGTTTGGTGAACACTGAAGCTTTCTTT
many	TRBV12-3/TRBV12-4	TRBJ1-5	-	CASRGGIGQPQHF	TGTGCCAGCAGGGGAGGGATTGGTCAGCCCCAGCATTTT
-	TRBV4-1	TRBJ2-1	-	CASSQDGIRSYNEQFF	TGCGCCAGCAGCCAAGACGGGATCCGGTCCTACAATGAGCAGTTCTTC
-	TRBV5-1	TRBJ2-2	TRBD1	CASTPLAGTGGTGELFF	TGCGCCAGCACCCCCTTAGCCGGGACAGGGGGCACCGGGGAGCTGTTTTTT
few	TRBV20-1	TRBJ1-5	TRBD1	CSARAGTGGSYQPQHF	TGCAGTGCTAGAGCCGGGACAGGGGGCAGCTATCAGCCCCAGCATTTT
many	TRBV6-5	TRBJ1-1	-	CASSYSAARGTEAFF	TGTGCCAGCAGTTACTCCGCTGCACGTGGCACTGAAGCTTTCTTT
many	TRBV7-2	TRBJ2-1	-	CASSLVWGRDNEQFF	TGTGCCAGCAGCTTAGTATGGGGTCGAGACAATGAGCAGTTCTTC
-	TRBV6-1	TRBJ1-5	-	CASGTAREPFNQPQHF	TGTGCCAGTGGGACTGCGCGCGAGCCTTTCAATCAGCCCCAGCATTTT
-	TRBV7-2	TRBJ2-5	TRBD2	CASSLVAGGLRETQYF	TGTGCCAGCAGCTTAGTAGCGGGAGGTTTGAGAGAGACCCAGTACTTC